These 3 T cell receptor beta chains were sequenced from one sample in a study of cytomegalovirus exposure and HLA in healthy donors (TCRdb year 2017). The library was obtained by the immunoSEQ multiplex PCR assay. For the multiplex PCR, a mixture combining 60 forward primers for TCR Vbeta segments and 13 reverse primers for TCR Jbeta segments was used. This immuneACCESS table, as held by TCRdb, lists in-frame sequences with V and J called but not all clones. Of the missing ones, under half trace to an unresolved V gene in checked studies; the others have no known cause. The sample profile shows some 170,000 clones; roughly 85% of them were found once. Jointly, the top ten make up roughly 2% of the sample. Sequencing was done on a sample of PBMCs. These receptors all come from a man aged 35 to 55 in good health and CMV-seronegative.

The chain recombines TRBV5-1 with TRBJ2-5; TRBD2 is a possible D gene (6 bases). This CDR3 comprises 17 residues. The germline V gene has CDR1 SGHRS and CDR2 YFSETQ. The germline V and J ends were trimmed by 8 bases and 4 bases, with 27 bases remaining between them. The DNA of the CDR3 is TGCGCCAGTCCAGCTTTCACGGGTCGGGAGAATCCAGAGACCCAGTACTTC. Translation gives CASPAFTGRENPETQYF.

This clone was seen only once. DNA of the CDR3: TGTGCCAGCAGCTTAGAAAGGACTAGCGGGAGCTCCTACAATGAGCAGTTCTTC. Protein: CASSLERTSGSSYNEQFF. The chain is built from TRBV11-3 and TRBJ2-1; TRBD2 matches at 13 bases. This CDR3 region has 18 residues. Germline CDR1 is SGHNT and CDR2 is YENEEA. V was pared by 0 bases and J by 0 bases, with 2 bases of the junction left unmatched.

The chain is built from TRBV6-5 and TRBJ2-7, with D maybe TRBD2 (6 bases). Per the germline V gene, CDR1 is MNHEY and CDR2 is SVGAGI. The CDR3 contains 15 residues. V was shortened by 1 base and J by 2 bases, with 12 bases between the two germline ends. CDR3 loop: CASSYYGGGTYEQYF. In DNA, the CDR3 is TGTGCCAGCAGTTACTATGGGGGAGGAACCTACGAGCAGTACTTC.